This T cell receptor (beta chain) comes out of a study of PD-1 blockade in mismatch repair-deficient tumors. The CDR3 has 16 residues. Germline CDR1 reads SGHTA; CDR2 reads FQGNSA. Trimming left V 6 bases short and J 1 base short, with 19 bases between. All patients were mismatch repair deficient, assessed by either PCR or immunohistochemistry. The table came from immunoSEQ multiplex PCR; TCRdb's copy has only in-frame clones and leaves some out. The sample holds some 100,000 clones, approximately 80% seen once. The chain couples TRBV7-2 to TRBJ2-7; tentatively, D is TRBD1 (6 bases). The starting material was peripheral blood, obtained 35 to 37 weeks after starting pembrolizumab. The sequence derives from an adult with mismatch repair-deficient cancer. Here the CDR3 DNA reads TGTGCCAGCAGAGCCGATGGGGCAGGGGTATCCTACGAGCAGTACTTC. Its protein product is CASRADGAGVSYEQYF.